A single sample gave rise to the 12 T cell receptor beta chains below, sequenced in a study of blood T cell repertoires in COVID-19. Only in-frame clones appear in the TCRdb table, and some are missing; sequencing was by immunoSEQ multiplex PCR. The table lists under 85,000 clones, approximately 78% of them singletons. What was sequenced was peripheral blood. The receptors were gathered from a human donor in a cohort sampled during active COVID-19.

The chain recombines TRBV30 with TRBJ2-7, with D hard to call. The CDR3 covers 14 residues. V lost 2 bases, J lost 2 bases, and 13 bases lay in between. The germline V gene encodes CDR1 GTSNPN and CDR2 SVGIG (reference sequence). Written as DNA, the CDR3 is TGTGCCTGGAGTCGCAGAGCGCTCACCTACGAGCAGTACTTC. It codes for CAWSRRALTYEQYF.

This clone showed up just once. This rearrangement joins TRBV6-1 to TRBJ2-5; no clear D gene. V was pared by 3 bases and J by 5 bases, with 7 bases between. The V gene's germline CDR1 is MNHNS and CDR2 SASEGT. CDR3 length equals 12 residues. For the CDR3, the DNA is TGTGCCAGCAGTGACCCCTTTGAGACCCAGTACTTC. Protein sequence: CASSDPFETQYF.

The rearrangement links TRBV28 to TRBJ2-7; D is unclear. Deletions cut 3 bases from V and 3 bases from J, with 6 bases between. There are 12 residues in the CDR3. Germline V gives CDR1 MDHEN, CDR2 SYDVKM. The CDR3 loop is CASSFMRYEQYF. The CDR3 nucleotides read TGTGCCAGCAGTTTCATGCGCTACGAGCAGTACTTC.

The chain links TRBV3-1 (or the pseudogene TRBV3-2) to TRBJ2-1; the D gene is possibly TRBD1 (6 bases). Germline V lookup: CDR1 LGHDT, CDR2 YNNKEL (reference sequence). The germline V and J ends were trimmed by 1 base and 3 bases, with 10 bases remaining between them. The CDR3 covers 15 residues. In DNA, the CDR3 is TGTGCCAGCAGCCAAGGCAGGGGAGTCTACAATGAGCAGTTCTTC. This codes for CASSQGRGVYNEQFF.

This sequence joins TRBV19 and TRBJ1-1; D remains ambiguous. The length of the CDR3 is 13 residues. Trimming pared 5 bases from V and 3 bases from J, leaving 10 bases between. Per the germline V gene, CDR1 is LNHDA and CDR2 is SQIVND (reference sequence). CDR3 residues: CASSLTRDTEAFF. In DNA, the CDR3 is TGTGCCAGTAGTCTAACACGGGACACTGAAGCTTTCTTT. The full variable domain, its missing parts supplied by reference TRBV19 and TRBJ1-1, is DGGITQSPKYLFRKEGQNVTLSCEQNLNHDAMYWYRQDPGQGLRLIYYSQIVNDFQKGDIAEGYSVSREKKESFPLTVTSAQKNPTAFYLCASSLTRDTEAFFGQGTRLTVV.

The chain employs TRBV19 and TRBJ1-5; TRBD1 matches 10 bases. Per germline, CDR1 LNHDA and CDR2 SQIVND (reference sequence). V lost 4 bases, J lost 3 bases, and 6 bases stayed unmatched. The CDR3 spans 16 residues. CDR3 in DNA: TGTGCCAGTAGTACCGTCGACAGGGGGCACAATCAGCCCCAGCATTTT. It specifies CASSTVDRGHNQPQHF.

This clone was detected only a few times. As DNA, the CDR3 is TGTGCCAGCAGACCTACCGGGACAGATAATTCACCCCTCCACTTT. Amino acid sequence: CASRPTGTDNSPLHF. The chain combines TRBV2 with TRBJ1-6; 7 bases are shared with TRBD1. CDR3 length equals 15 residues. From germline, CDR1 is SNHLY and CDR2 FYNNEI. After removal of 6 bases from V and 5 bases from J, the junction contained 7 bases not matched to a gene.

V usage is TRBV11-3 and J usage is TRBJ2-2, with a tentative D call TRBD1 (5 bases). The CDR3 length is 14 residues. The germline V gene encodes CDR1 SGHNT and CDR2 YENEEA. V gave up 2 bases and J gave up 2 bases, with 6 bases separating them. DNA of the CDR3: TGTGCCAGCAGCTTAAGGGGCAACACCGGGGAGCTGTTTTTT. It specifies CASSLRGNTGELFF.

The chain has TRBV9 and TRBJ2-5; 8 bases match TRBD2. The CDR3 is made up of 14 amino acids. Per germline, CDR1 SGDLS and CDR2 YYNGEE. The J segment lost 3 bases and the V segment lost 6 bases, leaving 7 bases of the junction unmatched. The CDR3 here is CASTYSLAEETQYF. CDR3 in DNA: TGTGCCAGCACCTACTCACTAGCGGAAGAGACCCAGTACTTC.

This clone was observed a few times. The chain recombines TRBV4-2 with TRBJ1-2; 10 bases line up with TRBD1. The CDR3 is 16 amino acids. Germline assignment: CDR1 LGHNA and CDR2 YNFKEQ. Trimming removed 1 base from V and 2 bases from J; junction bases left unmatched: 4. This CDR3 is CASSQVGTGENYGYTF. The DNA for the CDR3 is TGTGCCAGCAGCCAAGTTGGGACAGGGGAAAACTATGGCTACACCTTC.

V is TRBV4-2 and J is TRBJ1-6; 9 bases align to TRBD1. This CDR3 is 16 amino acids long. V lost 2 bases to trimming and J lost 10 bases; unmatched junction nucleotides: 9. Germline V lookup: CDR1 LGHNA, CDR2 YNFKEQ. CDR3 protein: CASSQTADRGGSPLHF. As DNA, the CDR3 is TGTGCCAGCAGCCAAACTGCGGACAGGGGAGGCTCACCCCTCCACTTT.

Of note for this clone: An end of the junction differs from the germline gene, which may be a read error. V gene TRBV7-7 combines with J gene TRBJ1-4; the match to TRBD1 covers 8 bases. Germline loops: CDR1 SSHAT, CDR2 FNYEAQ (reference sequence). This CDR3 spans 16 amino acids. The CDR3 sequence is CASSLGAGGVGEKLFF. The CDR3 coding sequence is TGTGCTAGCAGCTTAGGGGCAGGGGGCGTCGGTGAAAAACTGTTTTTT. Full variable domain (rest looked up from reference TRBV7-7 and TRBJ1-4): GAGVSQSPRYKVTKRGQDVTLRCDPISSHATLYWYQQALGQGPEFLTYFNYEAQPDKSGLPSDRFSAERPEGSISTLTIQRTEQRDSAMYRCASSLGAGGVGEKLFFGSGTQLSVL.